The sequence of this T cell receptor (beta chain) was determined in a study of T cell repertoires in cytomegalovirus infection. Looking at the study overall: Public signatures in TCR beta pointed to CMV infection and matching HLA type.

V was pared by 3 bases and J by 4 bases, with 15 bases between. The length of the CDR3 is 15 residues. Germline V gives CDR1 SGHTA, CDR2 FQGTGA. TCRdb re-called the reads through MiXCR, storing one row per CDR3 protein. The sample contains some 400,000 distinct CDR3 sequences, 15% to 20% of which appear only once. This clonotype was seen only once. The receptor's source is a human donor in good health (CMV status not recorded). Some clones in this sample may be carry-over from other donors' samples. The rearrangement links TRBV7-3 to TRBJ1-2; a possible D gene is TRBD1 (6 bases). Sequencing was done on a sample of PBMCs. The CDR3 loop reads CASSFAGTIRYGYTF. As DNA, the CDR3 is TGTGCCAGCAGCTTCGCGGGGACAATTCGCTATGGCTACACCTTC. Full variable domain (outside the CDR3, taken from reference TRBV7-3 and TRBJ1-2): GAGVSQTPSNKVTEKGKYVELRCDPISGHTALYWYRQSLGQGPEFLIYFQGTGAADDSGLPNDRFFAVRPEGSVSTLKIQRTERGDSAVYLCASSFAGTIRYGYTFGSGTRLTVV.